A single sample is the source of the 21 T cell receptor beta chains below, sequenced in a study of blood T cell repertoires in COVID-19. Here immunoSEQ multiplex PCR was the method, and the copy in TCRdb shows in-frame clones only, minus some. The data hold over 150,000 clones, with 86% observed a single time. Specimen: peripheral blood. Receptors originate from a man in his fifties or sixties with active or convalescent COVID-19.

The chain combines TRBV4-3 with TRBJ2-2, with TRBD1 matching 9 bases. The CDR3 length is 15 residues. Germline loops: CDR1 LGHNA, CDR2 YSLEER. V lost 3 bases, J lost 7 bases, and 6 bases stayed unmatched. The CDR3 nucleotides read TGCGCCAGCAGCCACCGGGACAGGGAAGACGGGGAGCTGTTTTTT. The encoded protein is CASSHRDREDGELFF.

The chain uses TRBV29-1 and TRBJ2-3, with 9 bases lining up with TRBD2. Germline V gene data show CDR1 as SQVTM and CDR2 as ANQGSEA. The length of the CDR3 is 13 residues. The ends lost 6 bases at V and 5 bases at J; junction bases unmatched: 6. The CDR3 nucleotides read TGCAGCGTAGCGGGACTAGCAAGAGATACGCAGTATTTT. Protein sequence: CSVAGLARDTQYF.

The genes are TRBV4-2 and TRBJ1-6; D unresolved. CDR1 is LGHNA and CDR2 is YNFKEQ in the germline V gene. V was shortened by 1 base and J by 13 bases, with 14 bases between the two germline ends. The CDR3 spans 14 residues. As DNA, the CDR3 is TGTGCCAGCAGCCAAGCGGTCGTCAGGATCCCCCTCCACTTT. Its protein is CASSQAVVRIPLHF.

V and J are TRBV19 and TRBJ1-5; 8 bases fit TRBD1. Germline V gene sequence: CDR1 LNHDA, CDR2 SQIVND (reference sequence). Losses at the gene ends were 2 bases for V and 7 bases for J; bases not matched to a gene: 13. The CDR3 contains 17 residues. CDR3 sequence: CASSILQGANLRQPQHF. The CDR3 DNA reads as TGTGCCAGTAGTATACTGCAGGGGGCTAATTTAAGGCAGCCCCAGCATTTT.

Here the CDR3 DNA reads TGTGCCAGCAGCCAAGAAGGGGGCACCTACGAGCAGTACTTC. Translating it yields CASSQEGGTYEQYF. The chain uses TRBV3-1 (or the pseudogene TRBV3-2) and TRBJ2-7, with 7 nucleotides matching TRBD1. The trim removed 0 bases at V and 2 bases at J, leaving 1 base unmatched. The germline gives CDR1 LGHDT, CDR2 YNNKEL (reference sequence). This CDR3 contains 14 residues.

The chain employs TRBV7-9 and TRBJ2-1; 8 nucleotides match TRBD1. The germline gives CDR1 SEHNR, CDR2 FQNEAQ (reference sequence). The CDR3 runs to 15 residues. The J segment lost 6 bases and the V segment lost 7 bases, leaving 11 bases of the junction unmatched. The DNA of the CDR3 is TGTGCCAGCAACCCCCGGGACAGGAAAGGCAATGAGCAGTTCTTC. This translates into CASNPRDRKGNEQFF.

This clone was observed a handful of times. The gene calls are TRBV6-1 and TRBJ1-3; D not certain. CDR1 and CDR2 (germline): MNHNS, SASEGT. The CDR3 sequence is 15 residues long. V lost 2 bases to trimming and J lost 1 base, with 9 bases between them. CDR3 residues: CASSEWGESGNTIYF. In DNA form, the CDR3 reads TGTGCCAGCAGTGAATGGGGAGAGTCTGGAAACACCATATATTTT.

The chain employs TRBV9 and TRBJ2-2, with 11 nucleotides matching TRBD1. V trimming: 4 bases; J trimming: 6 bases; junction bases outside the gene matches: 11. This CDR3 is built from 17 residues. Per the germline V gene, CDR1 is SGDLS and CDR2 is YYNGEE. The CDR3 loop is CASSPRPGQGVAGELFF. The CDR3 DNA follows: TGTGCCAGCAGCCCCCGACCGGGACAGGGGGTTGCCGGGGAGCTGTTTTTT.

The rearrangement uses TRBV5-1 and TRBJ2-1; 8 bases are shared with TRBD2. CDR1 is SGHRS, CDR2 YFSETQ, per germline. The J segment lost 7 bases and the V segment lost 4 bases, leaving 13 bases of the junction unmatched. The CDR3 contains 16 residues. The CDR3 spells CASSMMAGGIWNEQFF. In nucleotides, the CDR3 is TGCGCCAGCAGCATGATGGCGGGGGGCATATGGAATGAGCAGTTCTTC.

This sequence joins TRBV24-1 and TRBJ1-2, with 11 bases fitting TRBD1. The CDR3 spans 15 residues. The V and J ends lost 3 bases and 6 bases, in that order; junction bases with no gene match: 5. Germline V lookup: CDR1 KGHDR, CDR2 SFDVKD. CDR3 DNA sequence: TGTGCCACCAGTGATGAGGGACAGGGGGGGAATGGCTACACCTTC. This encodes CATSDEGQGGNGYTF.

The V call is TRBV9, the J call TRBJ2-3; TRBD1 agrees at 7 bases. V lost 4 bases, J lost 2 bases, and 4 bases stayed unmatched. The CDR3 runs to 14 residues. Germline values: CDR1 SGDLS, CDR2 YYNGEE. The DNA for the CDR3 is TGTGCCAGCAGCACGACAGGGACCACAGATACGCAGTATTTT. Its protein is CASSTTGTTDTQYF.

The CDR3 DNA sequence: TGTGCCAGCAGCTTACAGGGGTCCGAGTCGACCCAGTACTTC. It codes for CASSLQGSESTQYF. This chain joins TRBV7-3 and TRBJ2-5, with a weak D call TRBD1 (6 bases). Germline V gene lookup returns CDR1 SGHTA and CDR2 FQGTGA. The CDR3 extends over 14 amino acids. V was clipped by 2 bases and J by 7 bases, with 14 bases between them.

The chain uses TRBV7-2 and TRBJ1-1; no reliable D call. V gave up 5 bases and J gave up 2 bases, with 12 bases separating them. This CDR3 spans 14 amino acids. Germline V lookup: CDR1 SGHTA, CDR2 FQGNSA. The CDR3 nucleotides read TGTGCCAGCAGCCCGGGAGGGCCCAACACTGAAGCTTTCTTT. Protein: CASSPGGPNTEAFF.

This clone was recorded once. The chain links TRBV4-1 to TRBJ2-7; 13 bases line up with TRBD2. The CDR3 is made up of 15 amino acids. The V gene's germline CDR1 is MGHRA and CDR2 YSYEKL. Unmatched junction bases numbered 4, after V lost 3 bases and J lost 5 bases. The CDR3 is CASSQRLAGGHEQYF. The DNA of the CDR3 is TGCGCCAGCAGCCAGAGACTAGCGGGAGGCCACGAGCAGTACTTC.

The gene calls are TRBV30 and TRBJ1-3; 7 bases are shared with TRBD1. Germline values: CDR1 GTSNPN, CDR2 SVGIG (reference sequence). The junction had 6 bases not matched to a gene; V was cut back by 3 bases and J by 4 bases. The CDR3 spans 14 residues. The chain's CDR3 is CAWSEGARGNTIYF. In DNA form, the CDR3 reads TGTGCCTGGAGCGAGGGGGCGAGGGGAAACACCATATATTTT.

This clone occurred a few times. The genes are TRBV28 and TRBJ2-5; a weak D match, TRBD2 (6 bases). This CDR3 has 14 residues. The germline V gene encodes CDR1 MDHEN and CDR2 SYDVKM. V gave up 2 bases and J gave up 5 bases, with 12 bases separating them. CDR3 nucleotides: TGTGCCAGCAGTTTAATTTCGGGGGTTGAGACCCAGTACTTC. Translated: CASSLISGVETQYF.

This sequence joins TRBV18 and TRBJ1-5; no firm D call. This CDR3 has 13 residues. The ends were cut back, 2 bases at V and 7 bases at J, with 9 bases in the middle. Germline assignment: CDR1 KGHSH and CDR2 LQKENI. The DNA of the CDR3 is TGTGCCAGCTCACCAGAATTAGAACAGCCCCAGCATTTT. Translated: CASSPELEQPQHF.

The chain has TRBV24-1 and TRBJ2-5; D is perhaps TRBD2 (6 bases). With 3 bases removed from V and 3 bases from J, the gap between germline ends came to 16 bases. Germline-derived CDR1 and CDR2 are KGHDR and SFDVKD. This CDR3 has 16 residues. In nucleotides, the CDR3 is TGTGCCACCAGTGATACCCGCATGGGCGGGGAAGAGACCCAGTACTTC. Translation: CATSDTRMGGEETQYF.

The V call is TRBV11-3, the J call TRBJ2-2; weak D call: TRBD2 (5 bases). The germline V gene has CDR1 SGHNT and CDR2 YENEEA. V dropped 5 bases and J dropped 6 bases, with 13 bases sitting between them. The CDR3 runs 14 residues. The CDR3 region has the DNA TGTGCCAGCAGCCAACCCGGGGATGCCGGGGAGCTGTTTTTT. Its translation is CASSQPGDAGELFF.

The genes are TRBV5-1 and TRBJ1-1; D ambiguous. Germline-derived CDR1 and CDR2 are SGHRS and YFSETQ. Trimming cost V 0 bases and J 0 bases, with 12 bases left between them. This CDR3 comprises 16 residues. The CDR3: CASSLEPRGMNTEAFF. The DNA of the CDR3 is TGCGCCAGCAGCTTGGAGCCCCGAGGGATGAACACTGAAGCTTTCTTT.

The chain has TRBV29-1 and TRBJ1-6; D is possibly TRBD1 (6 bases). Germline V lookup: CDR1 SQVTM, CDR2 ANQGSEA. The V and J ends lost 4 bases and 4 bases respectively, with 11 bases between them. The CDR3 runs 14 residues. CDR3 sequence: CSVGTGPYNSPLHF. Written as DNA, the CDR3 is TGCAGCGTTGGCACAGGGCCTTATAATTCACCCCTCCACTTT.